These 32 T cell receptor beta chains were sequenced from one sample in a study of Graves' ophthalmopathy and Graves' hyperthyroidism. CDR3 regions of TCR beta were amplified from RNA transcripts. RT-PCR was first run with HTBI primers, then multiplex PCR in a second round. Each CDR3 protein is one row after TCRdb ran MiXCR on the multiplex PCR reads. The sample includes about 500,000 distinct CDR3 sequences, about two fifths of them seen just once. Sequencing was carried out using peripheral blood or thyroid tissue (not recorded which). These receptors were collected from an adult man with Graves' hyperthyroidism.

This chain connects TRBV24-1 to TRBJ2-7; no definite D call. CDR1 KGHDR and CDR2 SFDVKD come from the germline V gene. CDR3 length: 14 residues. The germline V and J ends were trimmed by 4 bases and 2 bases, with 11 bases remaining between them. CDR3 sequence reads: CATSEERTPYEQYF. For the CDR3, the DNA is TGTGCCACCAGTGAGGAACGAACCCCCTACGAGCAGTACTTC.

Notes on this clonotype: A much larger clone sits a single nucleotide away, making a read error possible. V usage is TRBV6-1 and J usage is TRBJ2-5, with D perhaps TRBD2 (5 bases). This CDR3 spans 16 amino acids. Germline-derived CDR1 and CDR2 are MNHNS and SASEGT. Here the CDR3 reads CASSYSGGATWETQCF. CDR3 in DNA: TGTGCCAGCAGTTACTCCGGAGGAGCGACCTGGGAGACCCAGTGCTTC.

This clonotype occurred many times. V is TRBV7-9 and J is TRBJ1-1, with TRBD1 matching over 8 bases. This CDR3 is built from 15 residues. CDR1 SEHNR and CDR2 FQNEAQ come from the germline V gene (reference sequence). J lost 5 bases, V lost 5 bases, and 10 bases had no gene match. The CDR3 DNA sequence: TGTGCCAGCAGCCCAAGCAGGGGGCGAGGGACTGAAGCTTTCTTT. Residues: CASSPSRGRGTEAFF.

J is TRBJ2-2 and V is TRBV20-1, with TRBD2 matching 11 bases. Germline V CDR1 and CDR2: DFQATT, SNEGSKA (reference sequence). With V trimmed by 2 bases and J by 4 bases, 6 bases remained unmatched. The CDR3 sequence is 16 residues long. The DNA for the CDR3 is TGCAGTGCTAGAAAGCTAGCGGGGGGTGCCACCGGGGAGCTGTTTTTT. As protein: CSARKLAGGATGELFF.

This clonotype was seen many times. This chain connects TRBV10-2 to TRBJ1-1, with D possibly being TRBD1 (5 bases). This CDR3 is 13 amino acids long. Germline V gene sequence: CDR1 WSHSY, CDR2 SAAADI. V was trimmed by 4 bases and J by 4 bases, leaving 10 bases between them. The CDR3 reads CASSVGEATEAFF. The DNA for the CDR3 is TGCGCCAGCAGTGTGGGGGAGGCCACTGAAGCTTTCTTT.

This chain connects TRBV7-9 to TRBJ2-1; TRBD2 matches at 9 bases. The trim removed 8 bases at V and 5 bases at J, leaving 16 bases unmatched. CDR3 length: 17 amino acids. Germline assignment: CDR1 SEHNR and CDR2 FQNEAQ (reference sequence). The CDR3 DNA reads TGTGCCAGCCGACGAATCCCGGGACTAGCAGCTGACAATGAGCAGTTCTTC. Protein: CASRRIPGLAADNEQFF.

This clonotype showed up just a few times. The rearrangement links TRBV27 to TRBJ2-5; no firm D call. V was clipped by 4 bases and J by 1 base, with 10 bases between them. The CDR3 covers 14 residues. Germline CDR1 MNHEY, CDR2 SMNVEV (reference sequence). The CDR3 here is CASSSAPLQETQYF. CDR3 sequence (DNA): TGTGCCAGCAGTTCCGCCCCCCTCCAAGAGACCCAGTACTTC.

A remark on this clonotype: This may be a read error: a much more frequent sequence differs by one nucleotide. This chain links TRBV6-5 with TRBJ1-1; weak D call: TRBD1 (5 bases). The CDR3 is 14 amino acids. Trimming cost V 7 bases and J 6 bases, with 18 bases left between them. CDR1 is MNHEY, CDR2 SVGAGI, per germline. CDR3: CASTDQGGVAEAFF. The CDR3 nucleotides are TGTGCCAGCACCGACCAGGGAGGGGTGGCTGAAGCTTTCTTT.

This clonotype was recorded many times. The V call is TRBV12-3 or TRBV12-4, the J call TRBJ1-2; D possibly corresponds to TRBD1 (6 bases). V was clipped by 6 bases and J by 4 bases, with 18 bases between them. The CDR3 runs 15 residues. In DNA, the CDR3 is TGTGCCAGCAGCCGGCGGGGGGGCCCTCCCTATGGCTACACCTTC. The encoded protein is CASSRRGGPPYGYTF.

V is TRBV7-9 and J is TRBJ2-2; 10 nucleotides agree with TRBD1. CDR3 size: 12 residues. The trim removed 5 bases at V and 13 bases at J, leaving 4 bases unmatched. Germline CDR1 SEHNR, CDR2 FQNEAQ (reference sequence). The CDR3 sequence is CASSGRDRGLFF. CDR3 sequence (DNA): TGTGCCAGCAGCGGACGGGACAGGGGGCTGTTTTTT.

This clonotype was seen at least ten times. The chain is built from TRBV13 and TRBJ2-2; maybe TRBD1 (6 bases). The CDR3 is 15 amino acids. Germline CDR1 is PRHDT and CDR2 is FYEKMQ (reference sequence). The ends were cut back, 2 bases at V and 7 bases at J, with 14 bases in the middle. The CDR3 DNA reads TGTGCCAGCAGCTTAAGGCTGGGGGCGATCGGGGAGCTGTTTTTT. Amino acid sequence: CASSLRLGAIGELFF.

In the case of this clonotype: A read error is possible here, since a much larger clone lies one base away. No conserved phenylalanine or tryptophan is present at the end of the CDR3, so a read error is the likely explanation. This rearrangement joins TRBV7-9 to TRBJ1-5; possibly TRBD1 for D (6 bases). CDR1 and CDR2 from the germline V gene are SEHNR and FQNEAQ (reference sequence). The V end lost 5 bases, the J end lost 2 bases, and 10 bases lay between the germline ends. The CDR3 contains 14 residues. The CDR3 nucleotides read TGTGCCAGCAGCACAGGGACGGGCAATCAGCCCCAGCATTTG. As protein: CASSTGTGNQPQHL.

This clonotype has at least ten counts. This sequence joins TRBV5-5 and TRBJ1-1; no clear D gene. Germline V gene data show CDR1 as SGHKS and CDR2 as YYEKEE (reference sequence). Deletions cut 1 base from V and 8 bases from J, with 9 bases between. The CDR3 is 12 residues long. The chain's CDR3 is CASSLNRAEAFF. The CDR3 nucleotides read TGTGCCAGCAGCTTGAACCGGGCGGAAGCTTTCTTT.

This clonotype was picked up a small number of times. This rearrangement joins TRBV5-4 to TRBJ2-2; the match to TRBD2 covers 7 bases. After removal of 4 bases from V and 2 bases from J, the junction contained 5 bases not matched to a gene. CDR1 is SGHNT, CDR2 YYREEE, per germline (reference sequence). The CDR3 runs 15 residues. DNA for the CDR3: TGTGCCAGCAGCCGCCCAGCGGGAAACACCGGGGAGCTGTTTTTT. Amino acids: CASSRPAGNTGELFF.

At least ten counts were recorded for this clonotype. This chain connects TRBV2 to TRBJ2-6; D call uncertain. The germline CDR1 and CDR2 sequences are SNHLY and FYNNEI. Trimming removed 8 bases at V and 0 bases at J, with 20 bases between. The CDR3 length is 18 residues. In DNA, the CDR3 is TGTGCCAGCTTTGCCCTCCCCGGACGGAACTCTGGGGCCAACGTCCTGACTTTC. Protein sequence: CASFALPGRNSGANVLTF.

This rearrangement joins TRBV10-3 to TRBJ1-1, with D unclear. Trimming removed 0 bases at V and 0 bases at J, with 8 bases between. This CDR3 comprises 15 residues. Germline V gene sequence: CDR1 ENHRY, CDR2 SYGVKD. The CDR3: CAISESGLMNTEAFF. The CDR3 nucleotides read TGTGCCATCAGTGAGTCAGGGCTCATGAACACTGAAGCTTTCTTT.

In the case of this clonotype: This may arise from a read error, as a much more abundant clone is one base away. The CDR3 protein is CSARDAFTDRDTEAFF. In DNA form, the CDR3 reads TGCAGTGCTAGAGATGCCTTTACCGACAGGGACACTGAAGCTTTCTTT. This chain uses TRBV20-1 with TRBJ1-1, with 7 bases matching TRBD1. V trimming: 0 bases; J trimming: 3 bases; junction bases outside the gene matches: 10. Germline V gene data show CDR1 as DFQATT and CDR2 as SNEGSKA (reference sequence). CDR3 length: 16 residues.

A word on this clonotype: This may arise from a read error, as a much more abundant clone is one base away. This rearrangement joins TRBV10-3 to TRBJ1-6; D call uncertain. The CDR3 has 14 amino acids. Germline values: CDR1 ENHRY, CDR2 SYGVKD. Trimming removed 3 bases from V and 7 bases from J, with 10 bases in between. CDR3 DNA sequence: TGTGCCATCAGTGACGGGGTGGTAAATTCACCCCTCCACTTT. Its protein product is CAISDGVVNSPLHF.

This clonotype has a single count. The rearrangement links TRBV4-2 to TRBJ2-5; 11 bases are a match to TRBD2. Trimming removed 3 bases from V and 11 bases from J; junction bases left unmatched: 14. Per germline, CDR1 LGHNA and CDR2 YNFKEQ. The CDR3 loop spans 16 amino acids. CDR3 DNA sequence: TGTGCCAGCAGCCACCCTATAGCGGGAGGGCCGGGGAAGCAGTACTTC. Translating gives CASSHPIAGGPGKQYF.

To note about this clonotype: One end of the junction does not line up with germline, which may come from a read error. The V gene is TRBV24-1, the J gene TRBJ2-2; D possibly uses TRBD1 or TRBD2 (5 bases each). The germline V gene encodes CDR1 KGHDR and CDR2 SFDVKD. This CDR3 spans 15 amino acids. The CDR3, as DNA: TGTGCCAGCAGTGTACGGGCTAGTGGGACCGGGGAGCTGTCTTTT. Its protein is CASSVRASGTGELSF.

Comments on this clonotype: Possible read error: a much larger clone is one base away. V gene TRBV7-3 combines with J gene TRBJ2-3; no clear D. CDR1 is SGHTA and CDR2 is FQGTGA in the germline V gene. The CDR3 is 13 amino acids. Trimming took off 2 bases at V and 4 bases at J, with 7 bases between the two ends. The CDR3 sequence is CASSLAVADTQYF. In DNA form, the CDR3 reads TGTGCCAGCAGCTTAGCGGTAGCAGATACGCAGTATTTT. Using reference TRBV7-3 and TRBJ2-3 for the parts outside the CDR3, the full variable domain is GAGVSQTPSNKVTEKGKYVELRCDPISGHTALYWYRQSLGQGPEFLIYFQGTGAADDSGLPNDRFFAVRPEGSVSTLKIQRTERGDSAVYLCASSLAVADTQYFGPGTRLTVL.

This clonotype was detected a few times. Here the CDR3 DNA reads TGCGCCAGCAGCCAGGCGTCAGGGAACGGAAACACCATATATTTT. As protein: CASSQASGNGNTIYF. The chain uses TRBV4-3 and TRBJ1-3; a possible D gene is TRBD1 (5 bases). Germline CDR1 is LGHNA and CDR2 is YSLEER. This CDR3 is built from 15 residues. Trimming removed 3 bases from V and 4 bases from J, with 13 bases in between.

This chain uses TRBV29-1 with TRBJ1-3; no definite D call. The germline gives CDR1 SQVTM, CDR2 ANQGSEA. The CDR3 spans 12 residues. The V gene lost 8 bases and the J gene lost 1 base, with 9 bases spanning the gap. The CDR3 here is CSLQASGNTIYF. In DNA form, the CDR3 reads TGCAGCTTGCAGGCATCTGGAAACACCATATATTTT.

This clonotype was recorded at least ten times. The chain uses TRBV7-8 and TRBJ2-7; D perhaps matches TRBD1 (5 bases). Looked up from germline, CDR1 is SGHVS and CDR2 is FQNEAQ. CDR3 length equals 15 residues. Deletions cut 1 base from V and 5 bases from J, with 15 bases between. Here the CDR3 DNA reads TGTGCCAGCAGCTTAGACCCCAGGGTGACCCACGAGCAGTACTTC. Amino acid sequence: CASSLDPRVTHEQYF.

The genes are TRBV9 and TRBJ1-2; 7 nucleotides align to TRBD1. V trimming: 4 bases; J trimming: 4 bases; junction bases outside the gene matches: 7. This CDR3 comprises 14 residues. Germline CDR1 SGDLS, CDR2 YYNGEE. The DNA for the CDR3 is TGTGCCAGCAGCACGGGACAGCTTCTCTATGGCTACACCTTC. Translated, it gives CASSTGQLLYGYTF.

The chain links TRBV29-1 to TRBJ2-3, with D tentatively TRBD2 (5 bases). Germline V gene sequence: CDR1 SQVTM, CDR2 ANQGSEA. V was cut by 6 bases and J by 6 bases, with 13 bases left in between. This CDR3 spans 12 amino acids. The DNA for the CDR3 is TGCAGCGTGCCGGGAAGGAGGGATACGCAGTATTTT. It yields the protein CSVPGRRDTQYF.

This clonotype was observed at least ten times. The genes are TRBV2 and TRBJ2-7; D perhaps matches TRBD1 (6 bases). The V gene's germline CDR1 is SNHLY and CDR2 FYNNEI. V shed 3 bases and J shed 3 bases, with 9 bases lying between them. This CDR3 comprises 13 residues. The DNA of the CDR3 is TGTGCCAGCAGTGACCAGGGGAACTACGAGCAGTACTTC. It translates to CASSDQGNYEQYF. The full variable domain, completed using reference TRBV2 and TRBJ2-7, is EPEVTQTPSHQVTQMGQEVILRCVPISNHLYFYWYRQILGQKVEFLVSFYNNEISEKSEIFDDQFSVERPDGSNFTLKIRSTKLEDSAMYFCASSDQGNYEQYFGPGTRLTVT.

This clonotype showed up just a few times. The V call is TRBV2, the J call TRBJ1-5; D is undetermined. V lost 6 bases, J lost 4 bases, and 16 bases lay in between. The CDR3 contains 15 residues. The germline gives CDR1 SNHLY, CDR2 FYNNEI. The CDR3 here is CASSRRSGGNQPQHF. The CDR3 bases are TGTGCCAGCAGCAGAAGGTCGGGAGGGAATCAGCCCCAGCATTTT.

This clonotype was seen a few times. The chain has TRBV7-3 and TRBJ1-2; 7 nucleotides match TRBD1. V gave up 6 bases and J gave up 3 bases; unmatched junction bases: 4. The CDR3 extends over 13 amino acids. Germline CDR1 is SGHTA and CDR2 is FQGTGA. The CDR3 loop reads CASSDREDYGYTF. CDR3 coding DNA: TGTGCCAGCAGTGACAGGGAAGACTATGGCTACACCTTC.

This clonotype showed up many times. The chain is built from TRBV14 and TRBJ2-7; 9 nucleotides agree with TRBD1. Germline V lookup: CDR1 SGHDN, CDR2 FVKESK. This CDR3 region has 14 residues. V was pared by 3 bases and J by 6 bases, with 6 bases of the junction left unmatched. DNA for the CDR3: TGTGCCAGCAGCCACTCGGGACAGGGACTCGAGCAGTACTTC. It yields the protein CASSHSGQGLEQYF.

This clonotype was seen repeatedly, ten times or more. The chain uses TRBV28 and TRBJ2-7, with D perhaps given as TRBD1 or TRBD2 (5 bases each). CDR1 is MDHEN, CDR2 SYDVKM, per germline. Trimming took off 10 bases at V and 2 bases at J, with 21 bases between the two ends. The CDR3 runs to 15 residues. CDR3 in amino acids: CATVETGRPPYEQYF. CDR3 DNA: TGTGCCACCGTGGAGACGGGACGGCCCCCCTACGAGCAGTACTTC. Full variable domain (rest looked up from reference TRBV28 and TRBJ2-7): DVKVTQSSRYLVKRTGEKVFLECVQDMDHENMFWYRQDPGLGLRLIYFSYDVKMKEKGDIPEGYSVSREKKERFSLILESASTNQTSMYLCATVETGRPPYEQYFGPGTRLTVT.

This chain connects TRBV12-3 or TRBV12-4 to TRBJ2-7; 7 nucleotides line up with TRBD1. Trimming removed 1 base from V and 2 bases from J; junction bases left unmatched: 5. This CDR3 contains 15 residues. The CDR3 bases are TGTGCCAGCAGTTTAGTAAACAGGGGCCCCTACGAGCAGTACTTC. It is translated as CASSLVNRGPYEQYF.